The 21 T cell receptor beta chains presented below share a single source sample, sequenced in a study of cytomegalovirus exposure and HLA in healthy donors. PCR used 60 Vbeta primers and 13 Jbeta primers. The table came from immunoSEQ multiplex PCR; TCRdb's copy has only in-frame clones and leaves some out. This table has around 91,000 clones, less than 70% appearing once. The sequenced sample consisted of PBMCs. The origin of the receptors is a human donor in good health.

J is TRBJ2-7 and V is TRBV7-2, with a tentative D call TRBD1 (6 bases). CDR1 and CDR2 (germline): SGHTA, FQGNSA. V was clipped by 5 bases and J by 2 bases, with 19 bases between them. This CDR3 region has 16 residues. The CDR3 sequence is CASSTAHRVNAYEQYF. The CDR3 DNA follows: TGTGCCAGCAGCACCGCCCACAGGGTGAATGCCTACGAGCAGTACTTC.

In this sample, this clone turned up a few times. This rearrangement joins TRBV18 to TRBJ2-1; 8 bases match TRBD2. Losses at the gene ends were 2 bases for V and 3 bases for J; bases not matched to a gene: 6. CDR1 and CDR2 (germline): KGHSH, LQKENI. The CDR3 has 16 amino acids. For the CDR3, the DNA is TGTGCCAGCTCACCAGCTAGCGGGTTTAACTACAATGAGCAGTTCTTC. Protein: CASSPASGFNYNEQFF.

This clone has just one count. This chain joins TRBV19 and TRBJ2-5, with 9 bases lining up with TRBD1. The CDR3 spans 14 residues. Trimming removed 6 bases from V and 4 bases from J; junction bases left unmatched: 6. Looked up from germline, CDR1 is LNHDA and CDR2 is SQIVND (reference sequence). The CDR3 nucleotides are TGTGCCAGTAGGGACAGGGGAGGAGTAGAGACCCAGTACTTC. This sequence encodes CASRDRGGVETQYF.

This rearrangement joins TRBV7-9 to TRBJ1-3, with 7 bases identical to TRBD1. This CDR3 region has 13 residues. CDR1 and CDR2 (germline): SEHNR, FQNEAQ (reference sequence). The V segment lost 3 bases and the J segment 4 bases; nucleotides outside the gene matches: 0. In nucleotides, the CDR3 is TGTGCCAGCAGCTTGGACAGGGGAAACACCATATATTTT. This gives the protein CASSLDRGNTIYF.

The genes are TRBV5-1 and TRBJ2-5; 11 positions agree with TRBD1. Germline CDR1 is SGHRS and CDR2 is YFSETQ. This CDR3 region has 14 residues. Trimming cost V 4 bases and J 4 bases; bases outside gene matches: 3. CDR3 loop: CASSGTGGRETQYF. DNA of the CDR3: TGCGCCAGCAGCGGGACAGGGGGAAGAGAGACCCAGTACTTC.

This clone was detected only once. The rearrangement uses TRBV29-1 and TRBJ2-3, with TRBD1 matching over 10 bases. This CDR3 is 16 amino acids long. V lost 7 bases to trimming and J lost 0 bases; unmatched junction nucleotides: 10. The germline CDR1 and CDR2 sequences are SQVTM and ANQGSEA. The CDR3: CSATTGTGASTDTQYF. The CDR3 nucleotides read TGCAGCGCTACAACCGGGACAGGGGCAAGCACAGATACGCAGTATTTT.

Written as DNA, the CDR3 is TGTGCCAGCAGCGTAGACAGGGGCAGAAGCGGAGAGACCCAGTACTTC. Residues: CASSVDRGRSGETQYF. The chain links TRBV2 to TRBJ2-5, with TRBD1 identical over 8 bases. The CDR3 totals 16 residues. Per the germline V gene, CDR1 is SNHLY and CDR2 is FYNNEI. The junction had 13 bases not matched to a gene; V was cut back by 6 bases and J by 4 bases. Full variable domain (missing parts from reference TRBV2 and TRBJ2-5): EPEVTQTPSHQVTQMGQEVILRCVPISNHLYFYWYRQILGQKVEFLVSFYNNEISEKSEIFDDQFSVERPDGSNFTLKIRSTKLEDSAMYFCASSVDRGRSGETQYFGPGTRLLVL.

The CDR3 DNA is TGTGCCAGTAGTATAGCCCCCGGTCGTAATCAGCCCCAGCATTTT. Its protein product is CASSIAPGRNQPQHF. The gene calls are TRBV19 and TRBJ1-5; D is undetermined. The CDR3 totals 15 residues. Germline CDR1 and CDR2: LNHDA and SQIVND (reference sequence). V lost 1 base and J lost 4, with 11 bases in between.

The chain recombines TRBV29-1 with TRBJ2-5, with 10 positions matching TRBD2. J was trimmed by 5 bases and V by 5 bases; bases with no gene match: 8. Germline V lookup: CDR1 SQVTM, CDR2 ANQGSEA. The CDR3 has 14 residues. CDR3 sequence reads: CSVTSGGARETQYF. As DNA, the CDR3 is TGCAGCGTTACCAGCGGGGGGGCCCGGGAGACCCAGTACTTC.

The chain recombines TRBV7-7 with TRBJ2-5; D gene unclear. The CDR3 has 14 residues. Germline V gives CDR1 SSHAT, CDR2 FNYEAQ (reference sequence). V was shortened by 4 bases and J by 1 base, with 10 bases between the two germline ends. This CDR3 reads CASSSQASQETQYF. The DNA of the CDR3 is TGTGCCAGCAGCTCCCAGGCGTCCCAAGAGACCCAGTACTTC. Full variable domain (missing parts from reference TRBV7-7 and TRBJ2-5): GAGVSQSPRYKVTKRGQDVTLRCDPISSHATLYWYQQALGQGPEFLTYFNYEAQPDKSGLPSDRFSAERPEGSISTLTIQRTEQRDSAMYRCASSSQASQETQYFGPGTRLLVL.

CDR3 DNA: TGTGCCAGTAGTACCTCTGGCAGATCCCTGGTCTATGGCTACACCTTC. Its protein product is CASSTSGRSLVYGYTF. The chain employs TRBV19 and TRBJ1-2; D gene unclear. Trimming stripped 4 bases from V and 4 bases from J, with 19 bases between. This CDR3 contains 16 residues. The germline gives CDR1 LNHDA, CDR2 SQIVND (reference sequence).

The chain carries TRBV5-5 and TRBJ1-1; 7 nucleotides match TRBD1. The ends lost 3 bases at V and 0 bases at J; junction bases unmatched: 2. This CDR3 comprises 14 residues. CDR1 SGHKS and CDR2 YYEKEE come from the germline V gene (reference sequence). CDR3 sequence: CASSWTGMNTEAFF. The CDR3 DNA reads as TGTGCCAGCAGCTGGACAGGTATGAACACTGAAGCTTTCTTT.

This clone was seen more than once but under ten times. The junction departs from germline at one end; a sequencing error may be responsible. V is TRBV2 and J is TRBJ1-5, with 8 bases lining up with TRBD1. This CDR3 region has 13 residues. Germline lookup yields CDR1 SNHLY and CDR2 FYNNEI. The CDR3 sequence: CASRGQGNQPQNF. DNA of the CDR3: TGTGCCAGCAGAGGACAGGGTAATCAGCCCCAGAATTTT.

In regard to this clone: At one of its ends the junction is not consistent with the germline gene, which may arise from a read error. The gene calls are TRBV11-2 and TRBJ1-1; 9 nucleotides align to TRBD1. CDR1 is SGHAT, CDR2 FQNNGV, per germline. This CDR3 contains 17 residues. The CDR3 protein is CASSSLYRDRENPEAFF. The CDR3 DNA reads as TGTGCCAGCAGCTCTTTATATCGGGACAGGGAGAACCCTGAAGCTTTCTTT.

About this clone itself: The identical CDR3 is also encoded by other nucleotide sequences in the sample. The genes are TRBV6-4 and TRBJ2-3; 8 nucleotides line up with TRBD2. J gave up 2 bases and V 4 bases, and 5 bases lay outside the gene matches. Germline-derived CDR1 and CDR2 are MRHNA and SNTAGT. The CDR3 loop spans 15 amino acids. CDR3: CASSALAGLTDTQYF. Written as DNA, the CDR3 is TGTGCCAGCAGTGCCCTAGCGGGCCTCACAGATACGCAGTATTTT.

Worth noting for this clone: This likely comes from a read error, as the CDR3 has no conserved phenylalanine or tryptophan at its end. The DNA is left out, because the CDR3 cannot be placed on it with certainty; the CDR3 is given as TCRdb lists it. The CDR3 reads CASSVGQGALRALIFD. The chain has TRBV6-1 and TRBJ1-1; the table's D call, TRBD1, was not checked against the DNA. Inclusive of both ends, the CDR3 amounts to 16 amino acids. Germline V gene data show CDR1 as MNHNS and CDR2 as SASEGT.

The genes are TRBV15 and TRBJ1-4, with 7 bases matching TRBD1. The ends lost 3 bases at V and 1 base at J; junction bases unmatched: 2. The CDR3 spans 15 residues. The germline CDR1 and CDR2 sequences are LNHNV and YYDKDF (reference sequence). Written as DNA, the CDR3 is TGTGCCACCAGCAGTGGGGACAGAACTAATGAAAAACTGTTTTTT. Its protein product is CATSSGDRTNEKLFF.

Details on this clone: In the same sample, other DNA sequences code for this CDR3. J is TRBJ2-7 and V is TRBV6-1; D is undetermined. V lost 2 bases to trimming and J lost 1 base, with 3 bases between them. The V gene's germline CDR1 is MNHNS and CDR2 SASEGT. The CDR3 length is 12 residues. CDR3 DNA: TGTGCCAGCAGTGAATTATCCTACGAGCAGTACTTC. Residues: CASSELSYEQYF.

The rearrangement joins TRBV6-1 to TRBJ1-1; 7 nucleotides line up with TRBD1. CDR3 size: 15 residues. The V gene's germline CDR1 is MNHNS and CDR2 SASEGT. V was clipped by 2 bases and J by 1 base; unmatched bases: 4. The CDR3 loop is CASSEQHRGNTEAFF. CDR3 bases: TGTGCCAGCAGTGAACAGCACAGGGGGAACACTGAAGCTTTCTTT.

This chain connects TRBV5-5 to TRBJ1-1, with 7 bases fitting TRBD1. This CDR3 contains 16 residues. The V segment lost 3 bases and the J segment 4 bases; nucleotides outside the gene matches: 12. Germline CDR1 is SGHKS and CDR2 is YYEKEE (reference sequence). For the CDR3, the DNA is TGTGCCAGCAGCTCCGCGACAGGGCGGGTGGGCACTGAAGCTTTCTTT. It specifies CASSSATGRVGTEAFF. Filled out from reference TRBV5-5 and TRBJ1-1, the complete variable domain reads DAGVTQSPTHLIKTRGQQVTLRCSPISGHKSVSWYQQVLGQGPQFIFQYYEKEERGRGNFPDRFSARQFPNYSSELNVNALLLGDSALYLCASSSATGRVGTEAFFGQGTRLTVV.

This sequence joins TRBV6-6 and TRBJ1-5; 11 nucleotides line up with TRBD1. The V gene's germline CDR1 is MNHNY and CDR2 SVGAGI (reference sequence). After removal of 4 bases from V and 8 bases from J, the junction contained 10 bases not matched to a gene. This CDR3 region has 16 residues. CDR3 sequence (DNA): TGTGCCAGCAGTTGGCTTGGGGGACAGGGGGTGAAGCCCCAGCATTTT. Translation: CASSWLGGQGVKPQHF.